This T cell receptor (beta chain) was recovered during a study of human T cells and chemical hapten exposure. Stated time point: patch test 2, 6 weeks after DPC sensitization. The treatment: therapeutic diphenylcyclopropenone sensitization with weekly scalp DPC. This clonotype was seen a few times. TCRdb reprocessed the RACE reads with MiXCR, giving one entry per CDR3 protein. The table has 85,000 to 95,000 distinct CDR3 sequences, approximately 11% seen once. The J segment lost 13 bases and the V segment lost 1 base, leaving 8 bases of the junction unmatched. Per the germline V gene, CDR1 is LGHNA and CDR2 is YSLEER. This CDR3 is 14 amino acids long.

The clonotype comes from a man between 35 and 55 years old with alopecia areata. Some clones in this sample may be carry-over from other donors' samples. The sequenced sample was whole blood, obtained in connection with sensitization to the hapten diphenylcyclopropenone (DPC). The rearrangement joins TRBV4-3 to TRBJ2-7, with 12 bases aligning to TRBD2. Here the CDR3 DNA reads TGCGCCAGCAGCCAAGGACTAGCGGGAGACCCAGTCTACGTC. This sequence encodes CASSQGLAGDPVYV.